The 15 T cell receptor beta chains presented below share a single source sample, sequenced in a study of radiotherapy plus CTLA-4 blockade in lung cancer. Measured with immunoSEQ multiplex PCR; TCRdb has only the in-frame clones, and not every one. The sample shows more than 35,000 clones, approximately 85% of them seen only once. This sample comprised peripheral blood, obtained from a patient treated with radiotherapy plus ipilimumab. These receptors were obtained from a human donor with non-small cell lung cancer who had stable disease on radiotherapy plus ipilimumab.

The chain has TRBV19 and TRBJ1-5; 8 bases fit TRBD1. Germline V gives CDR1 LNHDA, CDR2 SQIVND (reference sequence). Trimming took 1 base from V and 7 from J; bases not matched to a gene: 6. The CDR3 length is 15 residues. DNA for the CDR3: TGTGCCAGTAGTATAGGGCGGGCAGGGGGCCAGCCCCAGCATTTT. It is translated as CASSIGRAGGQPQHF.

The chain carries TRBV18 and TRBJ1-5; no definite D call. The CDR3 spans 15 residues. V dropped 0 bases and J dropped 0 bases, with 6 bases sitting between them. Germline loops: CDR1 KGHSH, CDR2 LQKENI. CDR3 sequence (DNA): TGTGCCAGCTCACCACCTAATTATAGCAATCAGCCCCAGCATTTT. It specifies CASSPPNYSNQPQHF.

The V and J genes are TRBV11-2 and TRBJ2-7, with TRBD2 matching over 10 bases. After removal of 6 bases from V and 5 bases from J, the junction contained 10 bases not matched to a gene. Germline CDR1 reads SGHAT; CDR2 reads FQNNGV. This CDR3 is built from 15 residues. The CDR3 is CASSPTAGGRNEQYF. The DNA of the CDR3 is TGTGCCAGCAGTCCGACAGCGGGAGGGAGGAACGAGCAGTACTTC.

The chain joins TRBV10-3 to TRBJ2-5, with 7 bases fitting TRBD2. The CDR3 spans 15 residues. V was clipped by 3 bases and J by 4 bases; unmatched bases: 8. Germline assignment: CDR1 ENHRY and CDR2 SYGVKD. The CDR3, as DNA: TGTGCCATCAGTGAAGAGGGAGGGCCAGGAGAGACCCAGTACTTC. Protein: CAISEEGGPGETQYF.

The gene calls are TRBV10-1 and TRBJ2-7; 12 positions agree with TRBD2. V was clipped by 7 bases and J by 7 bases; unmatched bases: 23. CDR3 length equals 19 residues. The germline V gene has CDR1 WNHNN and CDR2 SYGVQD (reference sequence). CDR3 loop: CASNTTGVRLAGVVEEQYF. The CDR3 nucleotides read TGCGCCAGCAATACGACAGGGGTCCGACTAGCGGGAGTGGTTGAAGAGCAGTACTTC.

The rearrangement links TRBV5-1 to TRBJ2-1; D is ambiguous. V was trimmed by 5 bases and J by 2 bases, leaving 8 bases between them. The germline gives CDR1 SGHRS, CDR2 YFSETQ. The CDR3 totals 13 residues. CDR3 DNA: TGCGCCAGCAGGGAAGAGGCCTACAATGAGCAGTTCTTC. This sequence encodes CASREEAYNEQFF.

This clone was seen a single time. The V and J genes are TRBV28 and TRBJ1-5; 8 bases match TRBD1. The CDR3 is 17 amino acids. Germline CDR1 is MDHEN and CDR2 is SYDVKM. V was pared by 5 bases and J by 0 bases, with 9 bases of the junction left unmatched. The chain's CDR3 is CASSPGQGLGSNQPQHF. In nucleotides, the CDR3 is TGTGCCAGCAGTCCCGGACAGGGCCTAGGTAGCAATCAGCCCCAGCATTTT.

The V gene is TRBV21-1, the J gene TRBJ2-6; TRBD2 reflects the table's D call only, with no check against the DNA. TRBV21-1 is noted as a pseudogene. The CDR3 loop spans 15 amino acids. CDR3 bases: TGTGCCAGCAGCAGGGGGGGTTCTGGGGCCAACGTCCTGACTTTC. Translation: CASSRGGSGANVLTF.

The chain joins TRBV7-9 to TRBJ2-5; a possible D gene is TRBD2 (5 bases). The germline gives CDR1 SEHNR, CDR2 FQNEAQ (reference sequence). The CDR3 has 13 amino acids. V lost 5 bases, J lost 3 bases, and 10 bases lay in between. DNA of the CDR3: TGTGCCAGCAGCAAGACTATAAAAGAGACCCAGTACTTC. Translating gives CASSKTIKETQYF.

This clone was detected once. The J gene is TRBJ1-3, the V gene TRBV5-1; TRBD1 aligns across 7 bases. V dropped 4 bases and J dropped 0; count of bases not matched to a gene: 4. Looked up from germline, CDR1 is SGHRS and CDR2 is YFSETQ. There are 15 residues in the CDR3. The CDR3 DNA follows: TGCGCCAGCAGCCCCGGGACAGTCTCTGGAAACACCATATATTTT. It yields the protein CASSPGTVSGNTIYF.

In this sample, this clone turned up once. The chain has TRBV7-6 and TRBJ1-2; 9 bases match TRBD1. With 5 bases clipped from V and 4 bases from J, the junction kept 8 bases outside the gene matches. Germline CDR1 SGHVS, CDR2 FNYEAQ. This CDR3 is built from 15 residues. CDR3 sequence: CASSPGTGTSYGYTF. CDR3 coding DNA: TGTGCCAGCAGCCCGGGGACAGGGACCTCCTATGGCTACACCTTC. Complete variable domain (other parts from reference TRBV7-6 and TRBJ1-2): GAGVSQSPRYKVTKRGQDVALRCDPISGHVSLYWYRQALGQGPEFLTYFNYEAQQDKSGLPNDRFSAERPEGSISTLTIQRTEQRDSAMYRCASSPGTGTSYGYTFGSGTRLTVV.

The chain uses TRBV10-3 and TRBJ2-3; 12 bases are a match to TRBD2. Trimming at V came to 5 bases and at J to 4 bases, leaving 1 base not matched to a gene. Germline V CDR1 and CDR2: ENHRY, SYGVKD. The length of the CDR3 is 14 residues. The CDR3 spells CAISLAGGSDTQYF. The CDR3 region has the DNA TGTGCCATCAGTCTAGCGGGAGGGTCAGATACGCAGTATTTT.

The gene calls are TRBV6-5 and TRBJ1-1, with no clear D. Germline CDR1 MNHEY, CDR2 SVGAGI. Deletions cut 4 bases from V and 4 bases from J, with 16 bases between. This CDR3 contains 15 residues. The CDR3 DNA reads TGTGCCAGCAGTTCCGGTAGTCCAGGTGCCACTGAAGCTTTCTTT. As protein: CASSSGSPGATEAFF.

The chain employs TRBV7-9 and TRBJ2-1, with TRBD1 matching 8 bases. The CDR3 has 15 residues. Looked up from germline, CDR1 is SEHNR and CDR2 is FQNEAQ (reference sequence). With V trimmed by 2 bases and J by 7 bases, 7 bases remained unmatched. The CDR3, as DNA: TGTGCCAGCAGCTTAATGACAGGGGTTTGGAATGAGCAGTTCTTC. Translated: CASSLMTGVWNEQFF.

V gene TRBV5-1 combines with J gene TRBJ2-3, with 8 positions matching TRBD2. Germline CDR1 SGHRS, CDR2 YFSETQ. The junction had 9 bases not matched to a gene; V was cut back by 3 bases and J by 6 bases. The CDR3 sequence is 15 residues long. CDR3 nucleotides: TGCGCCAGCAGCTGGTCCCTAGCGGGTGATGATACGCAGTATTTT. Translated: CASSWSLAGDDTQYF.